The 18 T cell receptor beta chains below come from one sample, sequenced in a study of blood T cell repertoires in COVID-19. Clones were sequenced by immunoSEQ multiplex PCR, and TCRdb holds only the in-frame ones, with some missing. The data contain about 87,000 clones, around nine tenths of them singletons. Sequenced sample: peripheral blood. These receptors all stem from a man in his forties with acute or convalescent COVID-19.

V and J are TRBV9 and TRBJ1-4, with 7 bases that match TRBD1. This CDR3 region has 17 residues. Per germline, CDR1 SGDLS and CDR2 YYNGEE. Germline trimming cut 0 bases from V and 0 bases from J; bases unmatched to any gene: 5. CDR3 region: CASSVGTGPTTNEKLFF. The CDR3 DNA is TGTGCCAGCAGCGTAGGGACAGGTCCAACAACTAATGAAAAACTGTTTTTT.

The V call is TRBV18, the J call TRBJ2-3, with D possibly being TRBD1 (5 bases). The germline CDR1 and CDR2 sequences are KGHSH and LQKENI. V was cut by 2 bases and J by 0 bases, with 6 bases left in between. The CDR3 extends over 14 amino acids. The CDR3 region is CASSPGASTDTQYF. Written as DNA, the CDR3 is TGTGCCAGCTCACCAGGGGCAAGCACAGATACGCAGTATTTT.

The chain combines TRBV11-3 with TRBJ2-1, with D unclear. The CDR3 extends over 13 amino acids. The germline V gene encodes CDR1 SGHNT and CDR2 YENEEA. Trimming pared 6 bases from V and 5 bases from J, leaving 11 bases between. The CDR3 loop is CASSTASHNEQFF. As DNA, the CDR3 is TGTGCCAGCAGTACAGCATCCCACAATGAGCAGTTCTTC.

The chain combines TRBV7-3 with TRBJ2-1; D is possibly TRBD2 (7 bases). The CDR3 has 14 amino acids. Germline V gene lookup returns CDR1 SGHTA and CDR2 FQGTGA. Trimming left V 5 bases short and J 4 bases short, with 12 bases between. The CDR3 coding sequence is TGTGCCAGCAGCCTCGGGGGGACATACAATGAGCAGTTCTTC. The encoded protein is CASSLGGTYNEQFF.

This CDR3 reads CASSSVRETQYF. In DNA form, the CDR3 reads TGTGCCAGCTCATCGGTCCGAGAGACCCAGTACTTC. J is TRBJ2-5 and V is TRBV18; D not certain. V was clipped by 5 bases and J by 4 bases, with 8 bases between them. Germline-derived CDR1 and CDR2 are KGHSH and LQKENI. The CDR3 consists of 12 residues. Looking up the rest from reference TRBV18 and TRBJ2-5 gives the full variable domain: NAGVMQNPRHLVRRRGQEARLRCSPMKGHSHVYWYRQLPEEGLKFMVYLQKENIIDESGMPKERFSAEFPKEGPSILRIQQVVRGDSAAYFCASSSVRETQYFGPGTRLLVL.

V and J are TRBV2 and TRBJ2-4, with D perhaps matching TRBD2 (6 bases). The germline gives CDR1 SNHLY, CDR2 FYNNEI. The CDR3 contains 11 residues. V was pared by 3 bases and J by 9 bases, with 6 bases between. The CDR3, as DNA: TGTGCCAGCAGTGAGGGGGGCATTCAGTACTTC. This sequence encodes CASSEGGIQYF.

V is TRBV5-1 and J is TRBJ2-2; no clear D gene. There are 14 residues in the CDR3. In germline, CDR1 is SGHRS, CDR2 YFSETQ. V lost 0 bases and J lost 2, with 5 bases in between. CDR3 amino acids: CASSLDKNTGELFF. For the CDR3, the DNA is TGCGCCAGCAGCTTGGACAAAAACACCGGGGAGCTGTTTTTT.

The gene calls are TRBV19 and TRBJ2-7; TRBD2 agrees at 8 bases. Germline trimming cut 6 bases from V and 3 bases from J; bases unmatched to any gene: 7. This CDR3 contains 14 residues. The germline V gene has CDR1 LNHDA and CDR2 SQIVND (reference sequence). The DNA for the CDR3 is TGTGCCAGTAGGCCGGGACTAGGGATCTACGAGCAGTACTTC. Translating gives CASRPGLGIYEQYF.

This clone was found a few times. One end of the junction varies from germline; a read error may be responsible. The V gene is TRBV10-3, the J gene TRBJ2-1; possibly TRBD2 for D (6 bases). In germline, CDR1 is ENHRY, CDR2 SYGVKD. CDR3 length: 15 residues. The CDR3 here is CATSGGQSSYNEQFF. As DNA, the CDR3 is TGTGCCACCAGTGGAGGGCAGAGCTCCTACAATGAGCAGTTCTTC.

The chain employs TRBV30 and TRBJ1-6; perhaps TRBD1 as D (6 bases). The V gene's germline CDR1 is GTSNPN and CDR2 SVGIG (reference sequence). The CDR3 runs 15 residues. With 2 bases removed from V and 9 bases from J, the gap between germline ends came to 17 bases. The CDR3: CAWSSRTVGSSPLHF. As DNA, the CDR3 is TGTGCCTGGAGTTCCCGGACAGTCGGTAGTTCACCCCTCCACTTT.

This chain connects TRBV7-2 to TRBJ1-5; D might be TRBD1 (5 bases). The CDR3 totals 15 residues. The V and J ends lost 1 base and 5 bases respectively, with 12 bases between them. From germline, CDR1 is SGHTA and CDR2 FQGNSA. In nucleotides, the CDR3 is TGTGCCAGCAGCTTAGTAGTAACGACAGATCAGCCCCAGCATTTT. It specifies CASSLVVTTDQPQHF.

This chain connects TRBV6-5 to TRBJ1-2; tentative D call: TRBD1 (5 bases). Germline CDR1 MNHEY, CDR2 SVGAGI. The CDR3 is 13 amino acids. With 6 bases removed from V and 1 base from J, the gap between germline ends came to 9 bases. CDR3: CASRPQVNYGYTF. CDR3 DNA: TGTGCCAGCAGGCCACAGGTTAACTATGGCTACACCTTC.

The chain recombines TRBV24-1 with TRBJ2-7; 8 bases fit TRBD1. Germline V CDR1 and CDR2: KGHDR, SFDVKD. There are 15 residues in the CDR3. V lost 4 bases to trimming and J lost 9 bases; unmatched junction nucleotides: 13. The CDR3, as DNA: TGTGCCACCAGTGACCCCTGGACAGGGAAAGGCGGGCAGTACTTC. This gives the protein CATSDPWTGKGGQYF.

The chain has TRBV10-3 and TRBJ1-1, with 11 bases fitting TRBD1. Germline CDR1 reads ENHRY; CDR2 reads SYGVKD. The CDR3 runs 15 residues. V was clipped by 6 bases and J by 6 bases; unmatched bases: 9. CDR3 protein: CAIRTGTGGLAEAFF. The CDR3 bases are TGTGCCATCAGGACCGGGACAGGGGGTCTAGCTGAAGCTTTCTTT.

The chain employs TRBV5-1 and TRBJ2-7, with TRBD2 matching 7 bases. Germline V gene data show CDR1 as SGHRS and CDR2 as YFSETQ. V was clipped by 0 bases and J by 3 bases; unmatched bases: 6. The CDR3 is 15 residues long. CDR3 nucleotides: TGCGCCAGCAGCTTGGATAGCGGGCTTATCTACGAGCAGTACTTC. Translated, it gives CASSLDSGLIYEQYF.

The chain carries TRBV9 and TRBJ1-6, with no clear D. Germline V lookup: CDR1 SGDLS, CDR2 YYNGEE. Trimming took 1 base from V and 10 from J, leaving 9 bases between them. The CDR3 has 13 amino acids. CDR3 DNA: TGTGCCAGCAGCGTAAACAGTCGCTCACCCCTCCACTTT. Translating gives CASSVNSRSPLHF.

This clone appeared a few times. The chain links TRBV3-1 (or the pseudogene TRBV3-2) to TRBJ1-2; D might be TRBD1 (6 bases). The V gene's germline CDR1 is LGHDT and CDR2 YNNKEL (reference sequence). Trimming took 5 bases from V and 6 from J, leaving 10 bases between them. This CDR3 has 12 amino acids. In nucleotides, the CDR3 is TGTGCCAGCAGCATAGGGGGTGATGGCTACACCTTC. It yields the protein CASSIGGDGYTF.

V usage is TRBV19 and J usage is TRBJ1-5; D perhaps matches TRBD1 (5 bases). Between the trimmed V and J ends, which lost 3 bases and 6 bases, there was a span of 12 bases. Germline V gene lookup returns CDR1 LNHDA and CDR2 SQIVND (reference sequence). The CDR3 loop spans 14 amino acids. The CDR3 DNA is TGTGCCAGTAGTATTCAGGGATTGGGTCAGCCCCAGCATTTT. This gives the protein CASSIQGLGQPQHF.